Below, 18 T cell receptor beta chains from the same sample are listed, as sequenced in a study of regulatory T cells in long-lasting Graves disease. Combining iRepertoire HTBI primers with Arm-PCR of CDR3 regions, the authors built TCR beta libraries. One entry per CDR3 protein results from TCRdb running MiXCR on the multiplex PCR reads. The sample lists roughly 420,000 distinct CDR3 sequences; about 17% were seen once. Documented time point: newly diagnosed GD, antithyroid drugs for less than 3 months. Generation of the TCR library employed RNA extracted from PBMCs. Separately, the same data were catalogued under a study of T cells in Graves' hyperthyroidism and ophthalmopathy.

The sequenced sample was peripheral blood mononuclear cells (PBMCs), obtained at new diagnosis, from a patient treated with antithyroid drugs. These TCRs come from a woman between 18 and 29 years old with Graves disease.

This clonotype was counted many times. J is TRBJ1-2 and V is TRBV3-1; no definite D call. Trimming removed 0 bases from V and 5 bases from J, with 13 bases in between. The CDR3 has 15 residues. Germline CDR1 and CDR2: LGHDT and YNNKEL (reference sequence). The CDR3 is CASSQDVAAYYGYTF. For the CDR3, the DNA is TGTGCCAGCAGCCAAGATGTCGCAGCTTATTATGGCTACACCTTC. Complete variable domain (other parts from reference TRBV3-1 and TRBJ1-2): DTAVSQTPKYLVTQMGNDKSIKCEQNLGHDTMYWYKQDSKKFLKIMFSYNNKELIINETVPNRFSPKSPDKAHLNLHINSLELGDSAVYFCASSQDVAAYYGYTFGSGTRLTVV.

The chain combines TRBV6-1 with TRBJ1-1; D gene unclear. Near its end, the DNA agrees better with TRBJ2-2, so the J call may be wrong. CDR1 MNHNS and CDR2 SASEGT come from the germline V gene. This CDR3 spans 14 amino acids. Written as DNA, the CDR3 is TGTGCCAGCTCCTTCTCTCGGTTGACCGGGGAGCTGTTTTTT. The encoded protein is CASSFSRLTGELFF.

This clonotype occurred a few times. The rearrangement uses TRBV6-2 or TRBV6-3 and TRBJ2-5; D might be TRBD1 (6 bases). The CDR3 contains 14 residues. Trimming removed 4 bases at V and 2 bases at J, with 11 bases between. The germline gives CDR1 MNHEY, CDR2 SVGEGT. The CDR3 region is CASSWGRFQETQYF. The CDR3 nucleotides are TGTGCCAGCAGTTGGGGGCGGTTTCAAGAGACCCAGTACTTC.

This clonotype has more than one count but fewer than ten. A much larger clone lies one base from this, so it may be a read error. This chain connects TRBV3-1 to TRBJ1-1; D not resolved. Germline CDR1 and CDR2: LGHDT and YNNKEL (reference sequence). CDR3 length: 13 amino acids. CDR3 protein: CASSRSKNAEAFF. Here the CDR3 DNA reads TGTGCCAGCAGCCGTAGCAAGAACGCTGAAGCTTTCTTT.

Details on this clonotype: This CDR3 fails to terminate in the conserved phenylalanine or tryptophan, so it likely reflects a read error. The genes are TRBV2 and TRBJ1-1; tentatively, D is TRBD1 (6 bases). The CDR3 covers 15 residues. Deletions cut 6 bases from V and 1 base from J, with 15 bases between. The germline V gene has CDR1 SNHLY and CDR2 FYNNEI. The CDR3 reads CASSKGTPTNTEAFL. The CDR3 coding sequence is TGTGCCAGCAGCAAGGGGACACCGACGAACACTGAAGCTTTCCTT.

About this clonotype: It may be a read error: a sequence one base away is much more abundant. The chain has TRBV2 and TRBJ2-1; perhaps TRBD2 as D (6 bases). This CDR3 spans 16 amino acids. Germline-derived CDR1 and CDR2 are SNHLY and FYNNEI. V was pared by 2 bases and J by 8 bases, with 19 bases between. In DNA form, the CDR3 reads TGTGCCAGCAGTGAACGGCTAGCGAGAGGTGGGGATGAGCAGTTCTTC. It specifies CASSERLARGGDEQFF. Supplemented by reference TRBV2 and TRBJ2-1, the full variable domain reads EPEVTQTPSHQVTQMGQEVILRCVPISNHLYFYWYRQILGQKVEFLVSFYNNEISEKSEIFDDQFSVERPDGSNFTLKIRSTKLEDSAMYFCASSERLARGGDEQFFGPGTRLTVL.

This clonotype was counted a few times. This chain uses TRBV14 with TRBJ2-5; TRBD2 is a possible D gene (5 bases). CDR1 is SGHDN, CDR2 FVKESK, per germline. The CDR3 has 15 amino acids. The germline V and J ends were trimmed by 3 bases and 4 bases, with 15 bases remaining between them. The CDR3 DNA reads TGTGCCAGCAGCCACCGCGGCCCAGAGGGAGAGACCCAGTACTTC. Translation: CASSHRGPEGETQYF.

CDR3 region: CSARVAGNTIYF. For the CDR3, the DNA is TGCAGTGCTAGAGTAGCGGGAAACACCATATATTTT. The chain uses TRBV20-1 and TRBJ1-3; unclear D gene. This CDR3 is 12 amino acids long. V was clipped by 1 base and J by 4 bases, with 5 bases between them. Per the germline V gene, CDR1 is DFQATT and CDR2 is SNEGSKA (reference sequence).

This clonotype has a handful of counts. The chain employs TRBV6-4 and TRBJ1-1; 8 bases are shared with TRBD1. Germline trimming cut 5 bases from V and 3 bases from J; bases unmatched to any gene: 2. Germline CDR1 MRHNA, CDR2 SNTAGT. The CDR3 is 13 residues long. The CDR3 here is CASSHRGDTEAFF. The CDR3 nucleotides are TGTGCCAGCAGTCACAGGGGGGACACTGAAGCTTTCTTT.

The sample holds many counts of this clonotype. This chain joins TRBV20-1 and TRBJ2-7, with no clear D. Trimming pared 3 bases from V and 3 bases from J, leaving 9 bases between. The germline V gene has CDR1 DFQATT and CDR2 SNEGSKA (reference sequence). The CDR3 has 12 residues. The CDR3 DNA reads TGCAGTGCTAGCGCTGGGTTCTACGAGCAGTACTTC. Translation: CSASAGFYEQYF.

This clonotype was recorded at least ten times. V and J are TRBV12-3 or TRBV12-4 and TRBJ2-2; D is perhaps TRBD2 (5 bases). V dropped 7 bases and J dropped 6 bases, with 15 bases sitting between them. The CDR3 is 14 residues long. This chain's CDR3 is CASTEGAGAGELFF. The CDR3 region has the DNA TGTGCCAGCACAGAGGGAGCAGGTGCCGGGGAGCTGTTTTTT.

This clonotype appeared many times. This chain connects TRBV5-6 to TRBJ1-2; D remains unclear. CDR1 and CDR2 from the germline V gene are SGHDT and YYEEEE. This CDR3 spans 13 amino acids. V was clipped by 7 bases and J by 4 bases, with 14 bases between them. The CDR3 sequence: CASAKADLYGYTF. The CDR3 DNA follows: TGTGCCAGCGCTAAGGCAGATCTCTATGGCTACACCTTC. The variable domain in full, with the rest retrieved from reference TRBV5-6 and TRBJ1-2, is DAGVTQSPTHLIKTRGQQVTLRCSPKSGHDTVSWYQQALGQGPQFIFQYYEEEERQRGNFPDRFSGHQFPNYSSELNVNALLLGDSALYLCASAKADLYGYTFGSGTRLTVV.

This clonotype was seen repeatedly, ten times or more. The CDR3 reads CSVSGRGSYEQYF. In DNA, the CDR3 is TGCAGCGTTTCGGGCAGGGGGTCCTACGAGCAGTACTTC. The V and J genes are TRBV29-1 and TRBJ2-7; 7 bases fit TRBD1. The CDR3 length is 13 residues. V dropped 5 bases and J dropped 1; count of bases not matched to a gene: 5. Germline-derived CDR1 and CDR2 are SQVTM and ANQGSEA.

This clonotype appeared many times. The V and J genes are TRBV7-8 and TRBJ2-4, with unresolved D. The V gene's germline CDR1 is SGHVS and CDR2 FQNEAQ. CDR3 length: 16 residues. V lost 1 base and J lost 6, with 16 bases in between. The CDR3 sequence is CASSLVRSRGRNIQYF. The CDR3 region has the DNA TGTGCCAGCAGCTTAGTAAGGAGCAGAGGCAGAAACATTCAGTACTTC.

The chain has TRBV5-4 and TRBJ2-1, with 7 bases matching TRBD1. From germline, CDR1 is SGHNT and CDR2 YYREEE (reference sequence). The CDR3 totals 16 residues. The V and J ends lost 6 bases and 8 bases, in that order; junction bases with no gene match: 17. Written as DNA, the CDR3 is TGTGCCAGCACACTCCCGGGCCCCCAGGGGGTCGATGAGCAGTTCTTC. Protein product: CASTLPGPQGVDEQFF.

The chain employs TRBV4-1 and TRBJ2-1; TRBD2 agrees at 13 bases. Germline CDR1 is MGHRA and CDR2 is YSYEKL. This CDR3 has 17 residues. V lost 0 bases and J lost 6; bases outside the gene matches: 5. The CDR3 sequence: CASSQDSTSGRANEQFF. For the CDR3, the DNA is TGCGCCAGCAGCCAAGATAGCACTAGCGGGAGGGCCAATGAGCAGTTCTTC.

The sample holds many counts of this clonotype. This chain uses TRBV5-6 with TRBJ2-5; 9 nucleotides match TRBD1. Germline values: CDR1 SGHDT, CDR2 YYEEEE. The CDR3 totals 15 residues. After removal of 7 bases from V and 2 bases from J, the junction contained 9 bases not matched to a gene. CDR3 nucleotide sequence: TGTGCCAGCGACCTGGGGACAGGGAAGCAAGAGACCCAGTACTTC. Translation: CASDLGTGKQETQYF.

This clonotype has a count of ten or more. This chain links TRBV10-1 with TRBJ2-7; D possibly corresponds to TRBD2 (6 bases). The CDR3 has 15 residues. Trimming cost V 0 bases and J 4 bases, with 13 bases left between them. Germline V CDR1 and CDR2: WNHNN, SYGVQD (reference sequence). The CDR3 sequence: CASSESGGTPYEQYF. The CDR3 DNA is TGCGCCAGCAGTGAGTCTGGCGGGACCCCATACGAGCAGTACTTC.